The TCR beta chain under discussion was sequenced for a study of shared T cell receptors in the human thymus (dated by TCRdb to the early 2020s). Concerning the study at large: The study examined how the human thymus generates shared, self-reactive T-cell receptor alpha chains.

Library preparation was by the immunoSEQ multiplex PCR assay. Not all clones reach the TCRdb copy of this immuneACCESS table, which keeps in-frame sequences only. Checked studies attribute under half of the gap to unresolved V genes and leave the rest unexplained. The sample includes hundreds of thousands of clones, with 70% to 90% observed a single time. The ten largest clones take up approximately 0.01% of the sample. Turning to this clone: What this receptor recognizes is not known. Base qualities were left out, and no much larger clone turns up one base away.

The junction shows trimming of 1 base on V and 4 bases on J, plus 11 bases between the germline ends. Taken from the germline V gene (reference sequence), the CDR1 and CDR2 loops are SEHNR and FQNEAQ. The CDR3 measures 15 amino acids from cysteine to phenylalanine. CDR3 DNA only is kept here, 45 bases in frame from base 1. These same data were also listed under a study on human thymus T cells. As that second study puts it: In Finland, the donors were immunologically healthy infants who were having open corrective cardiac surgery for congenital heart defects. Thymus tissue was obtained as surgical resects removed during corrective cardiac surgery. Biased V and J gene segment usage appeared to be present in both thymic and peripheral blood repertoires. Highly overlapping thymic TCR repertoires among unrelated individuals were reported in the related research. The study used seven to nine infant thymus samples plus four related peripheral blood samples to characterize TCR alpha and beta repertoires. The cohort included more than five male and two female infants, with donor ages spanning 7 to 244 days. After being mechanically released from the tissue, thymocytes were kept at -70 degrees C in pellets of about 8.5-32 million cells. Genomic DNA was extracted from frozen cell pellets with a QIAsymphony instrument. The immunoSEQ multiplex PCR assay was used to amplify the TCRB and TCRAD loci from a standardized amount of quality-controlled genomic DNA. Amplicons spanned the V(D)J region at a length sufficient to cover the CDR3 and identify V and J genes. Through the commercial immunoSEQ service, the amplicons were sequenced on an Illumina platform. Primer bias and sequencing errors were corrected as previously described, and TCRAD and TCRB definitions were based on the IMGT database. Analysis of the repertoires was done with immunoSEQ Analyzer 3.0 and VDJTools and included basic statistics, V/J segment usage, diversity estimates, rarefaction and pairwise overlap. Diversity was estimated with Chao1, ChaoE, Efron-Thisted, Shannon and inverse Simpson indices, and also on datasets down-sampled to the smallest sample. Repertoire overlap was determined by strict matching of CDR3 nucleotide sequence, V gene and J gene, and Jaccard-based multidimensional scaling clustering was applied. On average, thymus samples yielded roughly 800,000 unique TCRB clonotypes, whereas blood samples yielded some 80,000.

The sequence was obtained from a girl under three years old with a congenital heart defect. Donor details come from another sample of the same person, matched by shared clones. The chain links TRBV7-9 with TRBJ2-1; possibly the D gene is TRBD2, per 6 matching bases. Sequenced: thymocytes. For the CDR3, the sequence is CASSLVTGEYNEQFF. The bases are TGTGCCAGCAGCTTAGTTACGGGGGAGTACAATGAGCAGTTCTTC.